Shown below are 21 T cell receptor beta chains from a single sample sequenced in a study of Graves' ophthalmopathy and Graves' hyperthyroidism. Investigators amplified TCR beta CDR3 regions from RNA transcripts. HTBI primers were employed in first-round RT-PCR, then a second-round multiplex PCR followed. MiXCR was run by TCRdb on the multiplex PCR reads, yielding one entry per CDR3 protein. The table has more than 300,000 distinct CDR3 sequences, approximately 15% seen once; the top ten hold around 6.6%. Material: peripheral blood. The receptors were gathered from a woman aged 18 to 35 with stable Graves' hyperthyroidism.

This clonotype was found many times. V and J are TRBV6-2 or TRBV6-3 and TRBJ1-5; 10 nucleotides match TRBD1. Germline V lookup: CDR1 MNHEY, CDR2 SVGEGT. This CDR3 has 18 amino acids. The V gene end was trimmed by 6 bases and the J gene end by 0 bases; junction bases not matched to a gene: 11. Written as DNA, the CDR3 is TGTGCCAGCAGCCTTAGGACAGGGGGAGCCTATAGCAATCAGCCCCAGCATTTT. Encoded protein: CASSLRTGGAYSNQPQHF.

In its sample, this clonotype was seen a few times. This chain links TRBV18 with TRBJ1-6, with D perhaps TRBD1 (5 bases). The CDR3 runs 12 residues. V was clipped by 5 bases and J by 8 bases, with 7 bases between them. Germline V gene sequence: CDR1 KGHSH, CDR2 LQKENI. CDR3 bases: TGTGCCAGCTCAAGGGGACATTCACCCCTCCACTTT. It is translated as CASSRGHSPLHF.

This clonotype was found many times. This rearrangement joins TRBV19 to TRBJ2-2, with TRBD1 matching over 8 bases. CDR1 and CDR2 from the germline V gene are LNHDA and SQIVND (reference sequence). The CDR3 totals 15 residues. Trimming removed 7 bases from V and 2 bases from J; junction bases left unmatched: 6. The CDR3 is CASMGQDFNTGELFF. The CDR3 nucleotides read TGTGCCAGTATGGGACAGGACTTTAACACCGGGGAGCTGTTTTTT.

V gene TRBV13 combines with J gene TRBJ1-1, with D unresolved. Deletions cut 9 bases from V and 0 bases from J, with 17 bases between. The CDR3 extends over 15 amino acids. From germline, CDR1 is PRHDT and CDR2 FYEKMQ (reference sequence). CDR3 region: CASTQLRILNTEAFF. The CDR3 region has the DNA TGTGCCAGTACCCAACTTAGGATACTGAACACTGAAGCTTTCTTT.

The CDR3 DNA sequence: TGCAGCGGCGAGGGACAGCAAGAGACCCAGTACTTC. This translates into CSGEGQQETQYF. V is TRBV29-1 and J is TRBJ2-5; 7 nucleotides align to TRBD1. Per germline, CDR1 SQVTM and CDR2 ANQGSEA. V gave up 7 bases and J gave up 2 bases; unmatched junction bases: 4. This CDR3 spans 12 amino acids.

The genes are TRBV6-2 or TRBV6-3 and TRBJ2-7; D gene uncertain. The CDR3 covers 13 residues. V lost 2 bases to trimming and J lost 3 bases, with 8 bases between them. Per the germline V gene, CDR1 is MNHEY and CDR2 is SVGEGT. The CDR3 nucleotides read TGTGCCAGCAGTTACGTTCCGAACTACGAGCAGTACTTC. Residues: CASSYVPNYEQYF.

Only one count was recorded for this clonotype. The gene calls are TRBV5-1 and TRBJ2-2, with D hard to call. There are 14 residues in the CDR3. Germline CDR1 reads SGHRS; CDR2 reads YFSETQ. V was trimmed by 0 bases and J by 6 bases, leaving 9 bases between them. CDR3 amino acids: CASSLAQFAGELFF. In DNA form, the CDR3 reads TGCGCCAGCAGCTTGGCCCAGTTCGCCGGGGAGCTGTTTTTT. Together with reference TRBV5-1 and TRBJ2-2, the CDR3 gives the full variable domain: KAGVTQTPRYLIKTRGQQVTLSCSPISGHRSVSWYQQTPGQGLQFLFEYFSETQRNKGNFPGRFSGRQFSNSRSEMNVSTLELGDSALYLCASSLAQFAGELFFGEGSRLTVL.

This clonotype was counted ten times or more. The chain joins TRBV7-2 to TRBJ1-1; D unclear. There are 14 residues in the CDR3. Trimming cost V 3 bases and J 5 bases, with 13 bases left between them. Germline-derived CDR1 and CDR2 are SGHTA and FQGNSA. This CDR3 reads CASSFAGGRTEAFF. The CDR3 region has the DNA TGTGCCAGCAGCTTCGCAGGCGGAAGAACTGAAGCTTTCTTT.

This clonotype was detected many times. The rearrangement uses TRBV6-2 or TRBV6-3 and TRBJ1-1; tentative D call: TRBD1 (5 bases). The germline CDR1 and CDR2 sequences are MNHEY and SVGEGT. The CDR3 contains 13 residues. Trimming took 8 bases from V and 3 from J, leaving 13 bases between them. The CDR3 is CASRWRQHTEAFF. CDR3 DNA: TGTGCCAGCCGCTGGAGACAGCACACTGAAGCTTTCTTT.

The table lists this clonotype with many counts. CDR3 in amino acids: CASSPYRENQVSGANVLTF. Here the CDR3 DNA reads TGTGCCAGCAGCCCCTACCGGGAAAATCAAGTCTCTGGGGCCAACGTCCTGACTTTC. The chain carries TRBV7-8 and TRBJ2-6; D is perhaps TRBD2 (5 bases). V lost 5 bases and J lost 0, with 20 bases in between. This CDR3 has 19 amino acids. CDR1 and CDR2 from the germline V gene are SGHVS and FQNEAQ.

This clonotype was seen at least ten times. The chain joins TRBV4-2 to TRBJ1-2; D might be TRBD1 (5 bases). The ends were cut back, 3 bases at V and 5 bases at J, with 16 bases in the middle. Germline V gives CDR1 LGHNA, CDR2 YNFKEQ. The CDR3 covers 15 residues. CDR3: CASSQAPGAQYGYTF. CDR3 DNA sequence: TGTGCCAGCAGCCAGGCACCCGGGGCGCAATATGGCTACACCTTC.

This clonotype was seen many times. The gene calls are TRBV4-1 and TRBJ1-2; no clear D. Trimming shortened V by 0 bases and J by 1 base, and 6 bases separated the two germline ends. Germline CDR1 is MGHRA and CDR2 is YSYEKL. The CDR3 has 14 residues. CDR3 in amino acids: CASSQDLSNYGYTF. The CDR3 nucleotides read TGCGCCAGCAGCCAAGATCTGAGTAACTATGGCTACACCTTC.

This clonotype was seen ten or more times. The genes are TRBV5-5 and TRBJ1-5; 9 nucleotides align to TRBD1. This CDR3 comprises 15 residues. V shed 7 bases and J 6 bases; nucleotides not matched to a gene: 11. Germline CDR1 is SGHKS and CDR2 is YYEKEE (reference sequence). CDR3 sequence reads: CASAITGGLGQPQHF. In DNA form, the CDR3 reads TGTGCCAGCGCCATAACAGGGGGCCTAGGTCAGCCCCAGCATTTT.

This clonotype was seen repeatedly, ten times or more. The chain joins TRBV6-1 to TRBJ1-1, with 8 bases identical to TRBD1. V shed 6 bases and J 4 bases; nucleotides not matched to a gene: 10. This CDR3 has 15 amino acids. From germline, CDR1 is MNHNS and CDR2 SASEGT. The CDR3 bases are TGTGCCAGCAGCCCAGGGGGCCGGGGAGGCACTGAAGCTTTCTTT. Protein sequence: CASSPGGRGGTEAFF.

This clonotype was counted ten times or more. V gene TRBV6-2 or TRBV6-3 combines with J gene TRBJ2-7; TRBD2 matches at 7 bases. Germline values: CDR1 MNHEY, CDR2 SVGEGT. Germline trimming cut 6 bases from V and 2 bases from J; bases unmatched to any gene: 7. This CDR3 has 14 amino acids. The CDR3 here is CASSNRRGTYEQYF. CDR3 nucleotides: TGTGCCAGCAGCAACAGGCGGGGGACCTACGAGCAGTACTTC.

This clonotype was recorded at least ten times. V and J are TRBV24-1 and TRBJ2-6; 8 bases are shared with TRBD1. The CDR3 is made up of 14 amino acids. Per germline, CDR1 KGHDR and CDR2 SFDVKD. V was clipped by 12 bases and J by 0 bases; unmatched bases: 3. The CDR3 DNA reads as TGTGCCGCTACAGGGGGCTCTGGGGCCAACGTCCTGACTTTC. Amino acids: CAATGGSGANVLTF.

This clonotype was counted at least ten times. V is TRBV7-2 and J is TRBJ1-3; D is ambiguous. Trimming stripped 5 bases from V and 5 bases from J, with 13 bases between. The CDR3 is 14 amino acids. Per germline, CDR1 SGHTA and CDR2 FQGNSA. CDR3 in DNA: TGTGCCAGCAGCCTGGGAATAGGGCGAAACACCATATATTTT. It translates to CASSLGIGRNTIYF.

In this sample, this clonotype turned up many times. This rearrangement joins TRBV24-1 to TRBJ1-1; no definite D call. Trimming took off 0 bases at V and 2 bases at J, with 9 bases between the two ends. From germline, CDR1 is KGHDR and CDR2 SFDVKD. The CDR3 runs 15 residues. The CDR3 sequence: CATSDLGEGNTEAFF. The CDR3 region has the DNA TGTGCCACCAGTGATTTGGGGGAGGGCAACACTGAAGCTTTCTTT.

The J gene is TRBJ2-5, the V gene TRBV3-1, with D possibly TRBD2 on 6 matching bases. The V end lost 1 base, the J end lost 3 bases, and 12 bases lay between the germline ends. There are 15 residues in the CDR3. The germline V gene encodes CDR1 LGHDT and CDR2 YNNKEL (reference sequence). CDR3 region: CASSQAGRPEETQYF. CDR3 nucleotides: TGTGCCAGCAGCCAAGCGGGGAGGCCCGAAGAGACCCAGTACTTC.

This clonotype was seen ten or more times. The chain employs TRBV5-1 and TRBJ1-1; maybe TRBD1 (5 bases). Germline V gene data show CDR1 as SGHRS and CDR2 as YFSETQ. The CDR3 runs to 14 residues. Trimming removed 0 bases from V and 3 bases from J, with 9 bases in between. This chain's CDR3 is CASSLVGDDTEAFF. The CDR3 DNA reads TGCGCCAGCAGCTTGGTGGGGGATGACACTGAAGCTTTCTTT.

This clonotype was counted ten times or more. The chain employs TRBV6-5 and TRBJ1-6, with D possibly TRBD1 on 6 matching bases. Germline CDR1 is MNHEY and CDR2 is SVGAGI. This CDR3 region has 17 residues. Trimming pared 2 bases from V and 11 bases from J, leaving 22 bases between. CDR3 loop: CASSYASTGTNLTPLHF. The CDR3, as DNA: TGTGCCAGCAGTTACGCGTCCACCGGGACAAATCTAACACCCCTCCACTTT.